Below, 9 T cell receptor beta chains from the same sample are listed, as sequenced in a study of T cell responses to AZD1222 COVID-19 vaccine. Libraries were prepared by immunoSEQ multiplex PCR; TCRdb keeps only in-frame clonotypes and omits some of them. This table holds 150,000 to 200,000 clones, 90% to 95% found once. Sequencing was performed on peripheral blood, taken 28 days after the second AZD1222 dose. The source of these receptors is an adult who received the AZD1222 COVID-19 vaccine.

The V and J genes are TRBV21-1 and TRBJ1-2; the table's D call, TRBD1, has no DNA check behind it. TRBV21-1 is tagged as a pseudogene. This CDR3 is built from 18 residues. In DNA form, the CDR3 reads TGTGCCAGCAGCCGCATACGACAGGGGCTCTCCCTTAACTATGGCTACACCTTC. Its protein product is CASSRIRQGLSLNYGYTF.

In regard to this clone: Other DNA sequences in the same sample also yield this CDR3. The V call is TRBV7-2, the J call TRBJ2-7; D gene unclear. This CDR3 has 14 residues. The V end lost 1 base, the J end lost 0 bases, and 7 bases lay between the germline ends. Germline V gives CDR1 SGHTA, CDR2 FQGNSA. The CDR3 bases are TGTGCCAGCAGCTTAGGTTTGAGCTCCTACGAGCAGTACTTC. This encodes CASSLGLSSYEQYF.

The CDR3 sequence: CASSFPSNQPQHF. DNA of the CDR3: TGTGCCAGCAGTTTCCCGTCTAATCAGCCCCAGCATTTT. The chain employs TRBV28 and TRBJ1-5; no clear D. V was clipped by 3 bases and J by 4 bases, with 7 bases between them. There are 13 residues in the CDR3. CDR1 and CDR2 (germline): MDHEN, SYDVKM.

The V and J genes are TRBV29-1 and TRBJ2-1; D is uncertain. Trimming cost V 3 bases and J 10 bases, with 10 bases left between them. CDR1 SQVTM and CDR2 ANQGSEA come from the germline V gene. This CDR3 contains 11 residues. The CDR3 here is CSVDRVDEQFF. Written as DNA, the CDR3 is TGCAGCGTTGATCGGGTAGACGAGCAGTTCTTC.

The chain joins TRBV25-1 to TRBJ2-1; tentative D call: TRBD1 (5 bases). Deletions cut 2 bases from V and 3 bases from J, with 11 bases between. This CDR3 contains 15 residues. CDR1 and CDR2 from the germline V gene are MGHDK and SYGVNS. Written as DNA, the CDR3 is TGTGCCAGCAGTGAACAGGGAAGAGTCTACAATGAGCAGTTCTTC. It translates to CASSEQGRVYNEQFF.

The gene calls are TRBV11-3 and TRBJ2-1; tentatively, D is TRBD2 (6 bases). V was cut by 2 bases and J by 4 bases, with 12 bases left in between. Germline assignment: CDR1 SGHNT and CDR2 YENEEA. The CDR3 sequence is 15 residues long. The CDR3 spells CASSLRGGWYNEQFF. The CDR3 nucleotides are TGTGCCAGCAGCTTAAGGGGAGGTTGGTACAATGAGCAGTTCTTC.

This clone has just a few counts. The V call is TRBV6-4, the J call TRBJ2-2; D not certain. Trimming took off 4 bases at V and 6 bases at J, with 9 bases between the two ends. The CDR3 is made up of 13 amino acids. Germline-derived CDR1 and CDR2 are MRHNA and SNTAGT. The CDR3 reads CASSADMPGELFF. The CDR3 DNA reads as TGTGCCAGCAGTGCAGACATGCCCGGGGAGCTGTTTTTT.

J is TRBJ2-5 and V is TRBV13, with 7 bases lining up with TRBD1. Losses at the gene ends were 3 bases for V and 5 bases for J; bases not matched to a gene: 18. The CDR3 loop spans 18 amino acids. Germline loops: CDR1 PRHDT, CDR2 FYEKMQ (reference sequence). CDR3 residues: CASSFLSMRQGQGETQYF. Here the CDR3 DNA reads TGTGCCAGCAGCTTTCTATCTATGCGACAGGGCCAGGGGGAGACCCAGTACTTC.

The chain is built from TRBV6-5 and TRBJ1-6; D is possibly TRBD1 (6 bases). CDR3 length: 14 amino acids. V was clipped by 5 bases and J by 4 bases, with 9 bases between them. The germline V gene has CDR1 MNHEY and CDR2 SVGAGI. CDR3 protein: CASSNGQYNSPLHF. The CDR3 coding sequence is TGTGCCAGCAGTAACGGACAGTATAATTCACCCCTCCACTTT.